These T cell receptor beta chains were read from a single sample in a study of blood T cell repertoires in COVID-19. Sequencing used immunoSEQ multiplex PCR; TCRdb keeps in-frame clones, though not all of them. Of tens of thousands of clones in the sample, approximately 78% were seen once. Source material: peripheral blood. Receptors originate from a human donor in a cohort sampled during active or convalescent COVID-19. Both conserved end residues are part of each CDR3. Fields, in order: V gene, clone size, D gene, CDR3 protein. D genes are given only for firm matches. The listing skips clone size in some rows; elsewhere it reads once, few, many or a size class.

>TRBV20-1|.|.
CSAGGVSGTGELFF
>TRBV13|.|TRBD1
CASRPRDRGRGANTEAFF
>TRBV14|.|TRBD1
CASSLRQGRNTEAFF
>TRBV5-4|.|TRBD2
CASSLTSGGQTQYF
>TRBV27|.|TRBD1
CASNDRGLRQPQHF
>TRBV7-2|.|.
CASSLWTVGTEAFF
>TRBV4-2|.|.
CASSQVGIPTSGANVLTF
>TRBV29-1|.|.
CSARAGDLYNEQFF
>TRBV7-2|.|TRBD1
CASSPPGQGFEQFF
>TRBV27|.|TRBD1
CASSFPGQGIVGELFF
>TRBV7-2|.|TRBD2
CASSRASGGATDTQYF
>TRBV7-8|few|.
CASSLHRDRGSYNSPLHF
>TRBV2|.|TRBD1
CASSVISGTDAFF
>TRBV27|.|.
CASSPSTPDTQYF
>TRBV14|.|.
CASSQGSVTEAFF
>TRBV7-6|.|.
CASSSIMNTEAFF
>TRBV23-1|.|.
CASSRGGRDYGYTF
>TRBV19|.|.
CASSGRGQGAYEQYF
>TRBV7-2|.|.
CASSSDRSELEQFF
>TRBV6-5|.|TRBD1
CASSYTGTGDGYTF
>TRBV11-1|.|.
CASSLGASRPDTQYF
>TRBV4-3|once|TRBD1
CASSQDGQGVYGYTF
>TRBV7-2|.|TRBD1
CASSPTGVGSPLHF
>TRBV5-4|.|.
CASSLQAGNTIYF
>TRBV18|.|.
CASSPSQGSNTGELFF
>TRBV11-2|.|TRBD1
CASSLAATGGVYEQYF
>TRBV10-3|.|.
CAISDRGGENSPLHF
>TRBV24-1|few|.
CATGATWTGELFF
>TRBV7-9|once|TRBD2
CASSPRTSGGIRTDTQYF
>TRBV12-3/TRBV12-4|.|.
CASRRTGSNGYTF
>TRBV7-9|.|.
CASSLKGNEQFF
>TRBV6-5|.|TRBD1
CASTERRTGGYEQYF